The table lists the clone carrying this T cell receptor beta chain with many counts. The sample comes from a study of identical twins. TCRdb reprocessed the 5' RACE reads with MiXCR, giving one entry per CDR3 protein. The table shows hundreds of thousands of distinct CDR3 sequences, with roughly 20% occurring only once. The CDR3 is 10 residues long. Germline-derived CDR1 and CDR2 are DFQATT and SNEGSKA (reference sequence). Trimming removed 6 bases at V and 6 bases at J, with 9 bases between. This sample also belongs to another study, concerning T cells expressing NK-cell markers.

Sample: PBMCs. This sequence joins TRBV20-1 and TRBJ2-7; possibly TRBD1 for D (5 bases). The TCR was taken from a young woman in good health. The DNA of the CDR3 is TGCAGTGCGGTTAGGGGCGAGCAGTACTTC. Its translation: CSAVRGEQYF.